This TCR beta chain was sequenced for a study of blood T cell repertoires in COVID-19. Study as a whole: Some COVID-19 samples were acute and others convalescent; all came from the United States, Italy and Spain. In each case, the material was cDNA or gDNA derived from T cells, B-cell-depleted T cells, or PBMCs.

Sequencing was performed with immunoSEQ multiplex PCR; in TCRdb, only in-frame clones are kept and a portion is missing. The sample includes 110,000 to 150,000 clones, around 80% of them seen just once. Looked up from germline, CDR1 is SGHRS and CDR2 is YFSETQ. Between the trimmed V and J ends, which lost 0 bases and 8 bases, there was a span of 14 bases. The CDR3 loop spans 14 amino acids. Input material: PBMCs or T cells enriched from blood (not recorded which). The sequence derives from a woman in her fifties or sixties who had recovered from COVID-19. The V and J genes are TRBV5-1 and TRBJ1-2; D unclear. The CDR3 spells CASSLDQAGLGYTF. DNA of the CDR3: TGCGCCAGCAGCTTGGACCAAGCGGGTCTGGGCTACACCTTC.